What follows are 8 T cell receptor beta chains derived from one specimen sequenced in a study of CD8 T cells in ankylosing spondylitis. In TCRdb, the 5' RACE reads were re-called with MiXCR into one record per CDR3 protein. The table has about 240,000 distinct CDR3 sequences, roughly 10% seen once. The sample was blood, either unsorted or a sorted T cell fraction (not recorded which). Receptors were obtained from a male donor with ankylosing spondylitis or in good health (not recorded which).

This clonotype was seen only a few times. CDR3 sequence reads: CASSPGQGITEAFF. CDR3 coding DNA: TGTGCCAGCAGCCCCGGACAGGGGATAACTGAAGCTTTCTTT. V usage is TRBV27 and J usage is TRBJ1-1; 9 bases agree with TRBD1. V lost 6 bases and J lost 5; bases outside the gene matches: 7. The CDR3 spans 14 residues. Germline V gene sequence: CDR1 MNHEY, CDR2 SMNVEV (reference sequence).

This clonotype came up many times. The chain carries TRBV27 and TRBJ2-1; 7 bases fit TRBD2. Germline CDR1 MNHEY, CDR2 SMNVEV (reference sequence). The CDR3 has 13 residues. V shed 7 bases, J shed 5 bases, and the junction held 5 bases outside the gene matches. The CDR3 nucleotides are TGTGCCAGCACCTCGGGACTAAACAATGAGCAGTTCTTC. Its translation is CASTSGLNNEQFF.

The chain recombines TRBV12-3 or TRBV12-4 with TRBJ2-2; TRBD1 is a possible D gene (6 bases). The CDR3 loop spans 15 amino acids. Deletions cut 5 bases from V and 7 bases from J, with 17 bases between. The chain's CDR3 is CASSPLYRVVGELFF. In nucleotides, the CDR3 is TGTGCCAGCAGTCCCTTATACAGGGTGGTCGGGGAGCTGTTTTTT.

A word on this clonotype: This could be a read error, since a much larger clone is one nucleotide away. The CDR3, as DNA: TGTGCCAGCAGACTCTCTGGGGGTGACTACACCTTC. This encodes CASRLSGGDYTF. The rearrangement uses TRBV12-3 or TRBV12-4 and TRBJ1-2; maybe TRBD1 (5 bases). The CDR3 is 12 amino acids. V was pared by 6 bases and J by 10 bases, with 15 bases between.

This chain joins TRBV4-2 and TRBJ2-2; 10 bases match TRBD2. Unmatched junction bases numbered 0, after V lost 1 base and J lost 1 base. Looked up from germline, CDR1 is LGHNA and CDR2 is YNFKEQ. The CDR3 length is 16 residues. The CDR3 nucleotides are TGTGCCAGCAGCCAAGGACTAGCGGGGAACACCGGGGAGCTGTTTTTT. This gives the protein CASSQGLAGNTGELFF.

This clonotype was observed many times. V usage is TRBV29-1 and J usage is TRBJ1-6, with 9 nucleotides matching TRBD1. Looked up from germline, CDR1 is SQVTM and CDR2 is ANQGSEA. The V segment lost 6 bases and the J segment 14 bases; nucleotides outside the gene matches: 2. This CDR3 contains 10 residues. The CDR3 loop is CSVGDRALHF. DNA of the CDR3: TGCAGCGTGGGGGACAGGGCCCTCCACTTT.

The chain recombines TRBV7-2 with TRBJ2-1; 10 bases align to TRBD2. In germline, CDR1 is SGHTA, CDR2 FQGNSA. This CDR3 has 15 residues. Unmatched junction bases numbered 7, after V lost 3 bases and J lost 8 bases. CDR3 coding DNA: TGTGCCAGCAGCTTTAGCGGGGGGCCCGCGTATGAGCAGTTCTTC. It yields the protein CASSFSGGPAYEQFF.

This clonotype was recorded a few times. This sequence joins TRBV7-2 and TRBJ2-2; the D gene is possibly TRBD1 (6 bases). V lost 9 bases and J 2 bases, leaving 13 bases between the germline ends. Germline CDR1 is SGHTA and CDR2 is FQGNSA. This CDR3 contains 14 residues. CDR3 DNA sequence: TGTGCCAGTCGGGTCAGGGGTAACACCGGGGAGCTGTTTTTT. Translated, it gives CASRVRGNTGELFF.